This T cell receptor (beta chain) was identified in a study of blood T cell repertoires in COVID-19. Overall study: T cells, B-cell-depleted T cells, or PBMCs supplied cDNA or gDNA.

Germline values: CDR1 KGHSH, CDR2 LQKENI. The CDR3 has 16 amino acids. The V gene end was trimmed by 4 bases and the J gene end by 2 bases; junction bases not matched to a gene: 5. This clone was seen a handful of times. TCRdb's table, derived via immunoSEQ multiplex PCR, lists solely in-frame clones and lacks some. The sample consists of roughly 230,000 clones, over 70% of them appearing once. The sequencing sample was made of peripheral blood. The sequence was obtained from a woman over 75 with acute or convalescent COVID-19. The chain couples TRBV18 to TRBJ2-1; 10 bases are shared with TRBD1. The CDR3 DNA follows: TGTGCCAGCTCACGAACCGGGACAGGGGCCTACAATGAGCAGTTCTTC. It specifies CASSRTGTGAYNEQFF.